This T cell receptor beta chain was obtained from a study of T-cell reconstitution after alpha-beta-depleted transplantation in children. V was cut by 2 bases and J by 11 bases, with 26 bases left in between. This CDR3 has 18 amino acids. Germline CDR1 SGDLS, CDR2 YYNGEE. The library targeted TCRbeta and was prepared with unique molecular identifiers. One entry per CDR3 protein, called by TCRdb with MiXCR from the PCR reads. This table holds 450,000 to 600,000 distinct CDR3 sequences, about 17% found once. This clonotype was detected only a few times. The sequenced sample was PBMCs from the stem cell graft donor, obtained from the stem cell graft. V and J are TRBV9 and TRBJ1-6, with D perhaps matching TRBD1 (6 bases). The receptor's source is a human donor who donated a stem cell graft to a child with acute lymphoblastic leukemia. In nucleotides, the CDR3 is TGTGCCAGCAGCGTCGGGTCAATGGCTGGGGGCAGAAATCCACCCCTCCACTTT. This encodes CASSVGSMAGGRNPPLHF.